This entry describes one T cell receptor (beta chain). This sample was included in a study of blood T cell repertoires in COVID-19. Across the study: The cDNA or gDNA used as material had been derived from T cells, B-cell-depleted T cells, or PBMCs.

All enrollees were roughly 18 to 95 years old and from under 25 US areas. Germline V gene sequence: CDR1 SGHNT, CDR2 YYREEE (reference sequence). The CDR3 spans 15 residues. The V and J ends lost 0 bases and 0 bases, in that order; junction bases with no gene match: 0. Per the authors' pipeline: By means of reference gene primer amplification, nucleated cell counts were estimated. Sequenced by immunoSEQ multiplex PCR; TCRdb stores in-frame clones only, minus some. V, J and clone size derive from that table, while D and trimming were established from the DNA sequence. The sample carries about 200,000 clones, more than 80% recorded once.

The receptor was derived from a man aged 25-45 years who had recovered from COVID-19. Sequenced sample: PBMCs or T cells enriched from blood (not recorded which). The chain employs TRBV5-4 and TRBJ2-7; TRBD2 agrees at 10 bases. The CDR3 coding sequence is TGTGCCAGCAGCTTGGCTAGCGGGGGCTCCTACGAGCAGTACTTC. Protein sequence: CASSLASGGSYEQYF.